This paragraph reports one TCR beta chain. Its target is not known. This sample stems from a study of response to subunit inactivated influenza vaccine. TCRdb re-analysed the RT-PCR reads in MiXCR, keeping a single row per CDR3 protein. The data show fewer than 650,000 distinct CDR3 sequences, approximately 13% seen once. The CDR3 is 13 residues long. Germline assignment: CDR1 DFQATT and CDR2 SNEGSKA (reference sequence). The ends lost 4 bases at V and 8 bases at J; junction bases unmatched: 6. Study conclusions and caveats: Authors suggested each seasonal influenza vaccination recruits few new T cells.

The gene calls are TRBV20-1 and TRBJ1-4, with TRBD1 matching over 8 bases. This TCR was sampled from a man aged 50-60 years who received an inactivated influenza vaccine. Source: PBMCs from blood, taken roughly 6 weeks after vaccination. The CDR3 DNA reads as TGCAGTGCTAATCAGGGGGCGTGGGAAAAACTGTTTTTT. It is translated as CSANQGAWEKLFF.